The 31 T cell receptor beta chains below all came from one sample that was sequenced in a study of cytotoxic CD8 clonotypes in ibrutinib-treated CLL. TCRdb keeps only in-frame clones here, not all; method: immunoSEQ multiplex PCR. The table includes over 100,000 clones, 70% to 90% detected once. The sequencing used PBMCs, collected after 24 months of ibrutinib treatment. The receptors stem from a human donor with chronic lymphocytic leukemia.

The count of this clone is one. The rearrangement links TRBV7-9 to TRBJ1-1; D call uncertain. Trimming took off 5 bases at V and 5 bases at J, with 12 bases between the two ends. Germline V lookup: CDR1 SEHNR, CDR2 FQNEAQ (reference sequence). The CDR3 length is 13 residues. The CDR3: CASSTGRGTEAFF. In DNA, the CDR3 is TGTGCCAGCAGCACCGGGCGGGGTACTGAAGCTTTCTTT.

The chain joins TRBV6-1 to TRBJ2-3; 9 nucleotides agree with TRBD1. The CDR3 is 15 residues long. Germline-derived CDR1 and CDR2 are MNHNS and SASEGT. V trimming: 3 bases; J trimming: 7 bases; junction bases outside the gene matches: 8. The CDR3 DNA follows: TGTGCCAGCAGTGAGTCCGGGACAGGGACATATACGCAGTATTTT. Its translation is CASSESGTGTYTQYF.

The rearrangement uses TRBV4-3 and TRBJ2-7, with D perhaps matching TRBD1 (6 bases). There are 14 residues in the CDR3. V gave up 1 base and J gave up 3 bases, with 10 bases separating them. Per germline, CDR1 LGHNA and CDR2 YSLEER. The CDR3 nucleotides read TGCGCCAGCAGCCAAGGAACAGGGTTCTACGAGCAGTACTTC. It yields the protein CASSQGTGFYEQYF.

The J gene is TRBJ2-3, the V gene TRBV7-3; 9 bases are shared with TRBD2. Trimming at V came to 6 bases and at J to 1 base, leaving 5 bases not matched to a gene. Germline V gives CDR1 SGHTA, CDR2 FQGTGA. The length of the CDR3 is 15 residues. CDR3 sequence: CASSVAGGRTDTQYF. The CDR3 nucleotides read TGTGCCAGCAGTGTCGCGGGGGGGCGCACAGATACGCAGTATTTT.

The chain uses TRBV7-9 and TRBJ2-2; D might be TRBD1 or TRBD2, each matching 5 bases. CDR1 SEHNR and CDR2 FQNEAQ come from the germline V gene (reference sequence). V was shortened by 1 base and J by 4 bases, with 16 bases between the two germline ends. This CDR3 is 17 amino acids long. CDR3 protein: CASSLEGPGLGTGELFF. The CDR3 DNA follows: TGTGCCAGCAGCTTAGAGGGGCCTGGACTTGGCACCGGGGAGCTGTTTTTT. The complete variable domain, with remaining parts taken from reference TRBV7-9 and TRBJ2-2, reads DTGVSQNPRHKITKRGQNVTFRCDPISEHNRLYWYRQTLGQGPEFLTYFQNEAQLEKSRLLSDRFSAERPKGSFSTLEIQRTEQGDSAMYLCASSLEGPGLGTGELFFGEGSRLTVL.

This chain joins TRBV19 and TRBJ1-4; TRBD1 might be the D (5 bases). Germline CDR1 reads LNHDA; CDR2 reads SQIVND (reference sequence). There are 13 residues in the CDR3. V lost 7 bases to trimming and J lost 8 bases, with 14 bases between them. CDR3 amino acids: CASKGVEGEKLFF. CDR3 coding DNA: TGTGCCAGTAAAGGAGTAGAGGGGGAAAAACTGTTTTTT.

This rearrangement joins TRBV28 to TRBJ1-5; D is possibly TRBD1 (5 bases). Germline V gene data show CDR1 as MDHEN and CDR2 as SYDVKM. The CDR3 runs to 16 residues. V shed 5 bases and J shed 7 bases, with 21 bases lying between them. The CDR3: CASSPTGTFLKQPQHF. CDR3 in DNA: TGTGCCAGCAGTCCGACCGGGACTTTTCTAAAACAGCCCCAGCATTTT.

The rearrangement links TRBV5-1 to TRBJ2-7; 8 bases align to TRBD2. V shed 0 bases, J shed 2 bases, and the junction held 4 bases outside the gene matches. In germline, CDR1 is SGHRS, CDR2 YFSETQ. The CDR3 loop spans 15 amino acids. The CDR3 is CASSLGTSGTYEQYF. The CDR3, as DNA: TGCGCCAGCAGCTTGGGAACTAGCGGAACCTACGAGCAGTACTTC.

The table lists this clone with a count of one. This chain joins TRBV5-1 and TRBJ2-5; perhaps TRBD1 as D (7 bases). Germline V lookup: CDR1 SGHRS, CDR2 YFSETQ. V shed 6 bases and J shed 5 bases, with 20 bases lying between them. The CDR3 has 15 residues. The chain's CDR3 is CASTRGVAGQETQYF. The CDR3 coding sequence is TGCGCCAGCACCCGGGGTGTGGCGGGACAGGAGACCCAGTACTTC. The whole variable domain, filled in from reference TRBV5-1 and TRBJ2-5, reads KAGVTQTPRYLIKTRGQQVTLSCSPISGHRSVSWYQQTPGQGLQFLFEYFSETQRNKGNFPGRFSGRQFSNSRSEMNVSTLELGDSALYLCASTRGVAGQETQYFGPGTRLLVL.

The chain is built from TRBV11-2 and TRBJ2-7; no definite D call. The CDR3 covers 14 residues. CDR1 is SGHAT and CDR2 is FQNNGV in the germline V gene. The V gene lost 1 base and the J gene lost 12 bases, with 19 bases spanning the gap. CDR3 in amino acids: CASSLATSLPSLYF. The DNA for the CDR3 is TGTGCCAGCAGCTTAGCGACCTCCCTCCCGAGTTTGTACTTC.

The rearrangement joins TRBV28 to TRBJ1-5; D perhaps matches TRBD1 (6 bases). The CDR3 extends over 15 amino acids. Germline CDR1 is MDHEN and CDR2 is SYDVKM. V was pared by 5 bases and J by 7 bases, with 18 bases between. The CDR3 bases are TGTGCCAGCAGTCCTAAGACAGGAGGTATCCAGCCCCAGCATTTT. The encoded protein is CASSPKTGGIQPQHF.

The chain recombines TRBV2 with TRBJ1-5; the D is unclear. V dropped 5 bases and J dropped 2 bases, with 13 bases sitting between them. The CDR3 has 15 amino acids. Per germline, CDR1 SNHLY and CDR2 FYNNEI. The CDR3 here is CASSPDVAGNQPQHF. DNA for the CDR3: TGTGCCAGCAGTCCGGACGTGGCGGGCAATCAGCCCCAGCATTTT.

V gene TRBV7-6 combines with J gene TRBJ2-2; the match to TRBD2 covers 7 bases. Per germline, CDR1 SGHVS and CDR2 FNYEAQ. The trim removed 2 bases at V and 5 bases at J, leaving 5 bases unmatched. The length of the CDR3 is 15 residues. The CDR3 reads CASSLRGGGTGELFF. The CDR3 DNA sequence: TGTGCCAGCAGCTTAAGGGGCGGGGGTACCGGGGAGCTGTTTTTT.

The chain combines TRBV7-8 with TRBJ2-7; 9 bases match TRBD2. Germline V gene data show CDR1 as SGHVS and CDR2 as FQNEAQ. CDR3 size: 14 residues. Trimming took 1 base from V and 6 from J; bases not matched to a gene: 4. The CDR3 coding sequence is TGTGCCAGCAGCTTAGTAGCGGGAGAATCCGAGCAGTACTTC. Protein: CASSLVAGESEQYF.

This clone occurred a few times. This chain joins TRBV7-2 and TRBJ2-5, with 11 bases fitting TRBD2. Losses at the gene ends were 5 bases for V and 5 bases for J; bases not matched to a gene: 16. The CDR3 contains 18 residues. CDR1 is SGHTA, CDR2 FQGNSA, per germline. CDR3 sequence reads: CASSLFLGTSGGGETQYF. In DNA form, the CDR3 reads TGTGCCAGCAGCCTTTTCCTGGGTACTAGCGGGGGTGGGGAGACCCAGTACTTC.

The chain combines TRBV7-2 with TRBJ2-1; 7 bases are a match to TRBD2. Germline V gene data show CDR1 as SGHTA and CDR2 as FQGNSA. V was pared by 4 bases and J by 7 bases, with 10 bases of the junction left unmatched. The CDR3 is 15 residues long. The CDR3 DNA reads TGTGCCAGCAGCTATAGCGGGTCGGCCAGAAATGAGCAGTTCTTC. Its translation: CASSYSGSARNEQFF.

Note on this clone: The sample has other DNA sequences that encode this CDR3 too. This sequence joins TRBV29-1 and TRBJ2-1; 8 positions agree with TRBD1. CDR1 is SQVTM, CDR2 ANQGSEA, per germline. The CDR3 is made up of 14 amino acids. Losses at the gene ends were 7 bases for V and 6 bases for J; bases not matched to a gene: 11. The CDR3 nucleotides are TGCAGCGCCGGGGCCGGACAGGGTGTCAATGAGCAGTTCTTC. It is translated as CSAGAGQGVNEQFF.

This chain uses TRBV6-6 with TRBJ2-3; 9 bases are shared with TRBD1. Looked up from germline, CDR1 is MNHNY and CDR2 is SVGAGI (reference sequence). J gave up 4 bases and V 5 bases, and 10 bases lay outside the gene matches. There are 16 residues in the CDR3. The CDR3 bases are TGTGCCAGCAGTCCTACGGACAGGGGTAGGGCAGATACGCAGTATTTT. Its protein product is CASSPTDRGRADTQYF.

The chain uses TRBV7-9 and TRBJ1-2, with no clear D. Germline CDR1 SEHNR, CDR2 FQNEAQ (reference sequence). V lost 5 bases and J 0 bases, leaving 7 bases between the germline ends. The CDR3 has 13 amino acids. CDR3 sequence (DNA): TGTGCCAGCAGCCCCCGACCTAACTATGGCTACACCTTC. Residues: CASSPRPNYGYTF.

The V gene is TRBV7-2, the J gene TRBJ2-3; TRBD2 is a possible D gene (5 bases). There are 17 residues in the CDR3. V gave up 2 bases and J gave up 2 bases, with 17 bases separating them. The germline V gene has CDR1 SGHTA and CDR2 FQGNSA. For the CDR3, the DNA is TGTGCCAGCAGCTTACGAGGGCGGGCCGGAGACACAGATACGCAGTATTTT. It encodes CASSLRGRAGDTDTQYF.

The V call is TRBV18, the J call TRBJ2-7, with D possibly being TRBD2 (6 bases). CDR1 is KGHSH, CDR2 LQKENI, per germline. V was clipped by 5 bases and J by 4 bases, with 15 bases between them. The CDR3 is 14 amino acids. The CDR3 protein is CASSREEGRYEQYF. The DNA for the CDR3 is TGTGCCAGCTCAAGGGAGGAGGGACGATACGAGCAGTACTTC.

Only one count was recorded for this clone. The chain employs TRBV5-8 and TRBJ2-7; 7 bases map to TRBD2. The ends lost 4 bases at V and 2 bases at J; junction bases unmatched: 9. The CDR3 covers 15 residues. Germline lookup yields CDR1 SGHTS and CDR2 YDEGEE. The CDR3 loop is CASSRELATTYEQYF. The DNA of the CDR3 is TGTGCCAGCAGCCGGGAACTAGCGACAACCTACGAGCAGTACTTC.

The rearrangement uses TRBV19 and TRBJ2-7; D is perhaps TRBD1 (5 bases). The V and J ends lost 3 bases and 0 bases respectively, with 9 bases between them. The CDR3 length is 14 residues. The germline V gene encodes CDR1 LNHDA and CDR2 SQIVND (reference sequence). In nucleotides, the CDR3 is TGTGCCAGTAGTATTCAGGGTAGCTCCTACGAGCAGTACTTC. Protein product: CASSIQGSSYEQYF.

The CDR3 sequence: CATSRDTATDTQYF. In DNA, the CDR3 is TGTGCCACCAGCAGAGATACAGCGACAGATACGCAGTATTTT. This chain joins TRBV15 and TRBJ2-3, with unresolved D. V shed 0 bases and J shed 3 bases, with 7 bases lying between them. The CDR3 is made up of 14 amino acids. The germline V gene has CDR1 LNHNV and CDR2 YYDKDF (reference sequence).

This chain joins TRBV6-5 and TRBJ1-2, with D unclear. The CDR3 loop spans 14 amino acids. V was cut by 3 bases and J by 5 bases, with 13 bases left in between. CDR1 is MNHEY, CDR2 SVGAGI, per germline. The chain's CDR3 is CASSYSGRIYGYTF. DNA of the CDR3: TGTGCCAGCAGTTATTCTGGACGGATTTATGGCTACACCTTC.

The V gene is TRBV29-1, the J gene TRBJ1-1; no reliable D call. This CDR3 comprises 13 residues. Trimming cost V 1 base and J 1 base, with 7 bases left between them. CDR1 and CDR2 from the germline V gene are SQVTM and ANQGSEA. The CDR3 spells CSVEARTNTEAFF. Written as DNA, the CDR3 is TGCAGCGTTGAAGCGCGGACGAACACTGAAGCTTTCTTT.

The chain links TRBV30 to TRBJ2-2, with TRBD2 as a possible D gene (5 bases). This CDR3 is 12 amino acids long. The germline gives CDR1 GTSNPN, CDR2 SVGIG (reference sequence). The germline V and J ends were trimmed by 7 bases and 7 bases, with 13 bases remaining between them. Here the CDR3 reads CASASGSGELFF. CDR3 nucleotide sequence: TGTGCCTCGGCCAGCGGTAGCGGGGAGCTGTTTTTT.

The chain is built from TRBV5-6 and TRBJ1-1; D possibly corresponds to TRBD1 (6 bases). This CDR3 is built from 15 residues. Germline V gene lookup returns CDR1 SGHDT and CDR2 YYEEEE. Deletions cut 0 bases from V and 3 bases from J, with 12 bases between. CDR3 residues: CASSLDLYRDTEAFF. The CDR3 nucleotides are TGTGCCAGCAGCTTGGACCTCTACAGGGACACTGAAGCTTTCTTT.

The genes are TRBV5-1 and TRBJ2-5; D might be TRBD2 (6 bases). Trimming took 0 bases from V and 5 from J, leaving 17 bases between them. This CDR3 is built from 16 residues. Germline lookup yields CDR1 SGHRS and CDR2 YFSETQ. This CDR3 is CASSLAGRGTFETQYF. The DNA of the CDR3 is TGCGCCAGCAGCTTGGCCGGGCGGGGAACCTTTGAGACCCAGTACTTC.

J is TRBJ2-1 and V is TRBV9; the D call may be TRBD1 or TRBD2 (5 bases each). From germline, CDR1 is SGDLS and CDR2 YYNGEE. This CDR3 spans 13 amino acids. V lost 3 bases, J lost 8 bases, and 12 bases lay in between. CDR3 residues: CASSGGWVDEQFF. CDR3 coding DNA: TGTGCCAGCAGCGGGGGGTGGGTCGATGAGCAGTTCTTC.

In DNA, the CDR3 is TGTGCCAGCAGCGGGGTCGTCTCCGGATTTCAGCCCCAGCATTTT. This translates into CASSGVVSGFQPQHF. This chain connects TRBV28 to TRBJ1-5; D is unclear. The V end lost 6 bases, the J end lost 6 bases, and 18 bases lay between the germline ends. This CDR3 is built from 15 residues. Germline V gene sequence: CDR1 MDHEN, CDR2 SYDVKM.